This T cell receptor (beta chain) was documented in a study of cytomegalovirus exposure and HLA in healthy donors. CDR3 size: 14 residues. The germline CDR1 and CDR2 sequences are MGHRA and YSYEKL. Trimming left V 0 bases short and J 11 bases short, with 16 bases between. 13 Jbeta primers and 60 Vbeta primers were used for the PCR. Clones were sequenced by immunoSEQ multiplex PCR, and TCRdb holds only the in-frame ones, with some missing. The sample records about 82,000 clones, about a tenth being singletons. This sequence was found in a man between 60 and 75 years old in good health and CMV-seropositive. The sequenced sample was PBMCs. The chain carries TRBV4-1 and TRBJ1-1; no definite D call. The CDR3 reads CASSQDRGLGVAFF. The CDR3 DNA reads TGCGCCAGCAGCCAAGATCGAGGCCTAGGAGTGGCTTTCTTT.